The 3 T cell receptor beta chains below were found in one sample sequenced in a study of blood T cells in healthy people across ages (dated by TCRdb to the mid-2010s). The library was prepared using 5' RACE. The instrument given in TCRdb is Illumina HiSeq 2500. A second PCR of about 6 to 11 cycles was performed with a sample-barcoded 5' primer and a J-beta primer mix. TCRdb reprocessing: public reads trimmed at Q25 with fastp, clones called with MiXCR, in-frame beta chains kept. All rows with the same CDR3 protein become a single entry with the most common DNA and genes. Counted in this sample were 1.5 million to 2 million distinct CDR3 sequences; 34% of them appeared once. The ten largest clones take up 11% of the sample. The specimen sequenced was blood. The receptors originated from a woman in her twenties or thirties in good health.

This clonotype was counted ten times or more. The CDR3 DNA sequence: TGTGCCAGCAGCCGACCATCTTGGAACCAAGAGACCCAGTACTTC. Translation gives CASSRPSWNQETQYF. V usage is TRBV7-9 and J usage is TRBJ2-5, with no clear D. From germline, CDR1 is SEHNR and CDR2 FQNEAQ (reference sequence). Trimming pared 5 bases from V and 0 bases from J, leaving 13 bases between. CDR3 length equals 15 residues.

The chain joins TRBV2 to TRBJ1-2, with D maybe TRBD1 (5 bases). Between the trimmed V and J ends, which lost 9 bases and 6 bases, there was a span of 20 bases. The CDR3 spans 14 residues. CDR1 is SNHLY, CDR2 FYNNEI, per germline. In DNA form, the CDR3 reads TGTGCCAGGGCCGAAAGGCAGGGAAGAAATGGCTACACCTTC. This translates into CARAERQGRNGYTF.

As for this clonotype: A junction end diverges from the germline sequence, so it may reflect a read error. The chain recombines TRBV6-2 or TRBV6-3 with TRBJ1-4, with D maybe TRBD1 (6 bases). Germline V gene data show CDR1 as MNHEY and CDR2 as SVGEGT. The CDR3 length is 16 residues. CDR3 nucleotide sequence: TGTGCCAGCAGTAACTCTTCAGGGGTCAGAAATGAAAAACTGTTTTTT. Encoded protein: CASSNSSGVRNEKLFF.